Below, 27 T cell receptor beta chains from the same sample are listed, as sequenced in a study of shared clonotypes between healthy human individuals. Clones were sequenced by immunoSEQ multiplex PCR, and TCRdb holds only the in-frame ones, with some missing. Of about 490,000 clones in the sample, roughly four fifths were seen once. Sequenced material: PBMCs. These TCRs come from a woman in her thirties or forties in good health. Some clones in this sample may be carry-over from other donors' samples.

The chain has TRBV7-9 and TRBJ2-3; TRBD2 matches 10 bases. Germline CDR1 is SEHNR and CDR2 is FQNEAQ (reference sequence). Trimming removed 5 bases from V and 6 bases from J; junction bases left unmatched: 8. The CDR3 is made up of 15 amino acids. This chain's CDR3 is CASSILLGLADTQYF. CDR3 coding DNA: TGTGCCAGCAGCATTCTATTGGGACTAGCGGATACGCAGTATTTT.

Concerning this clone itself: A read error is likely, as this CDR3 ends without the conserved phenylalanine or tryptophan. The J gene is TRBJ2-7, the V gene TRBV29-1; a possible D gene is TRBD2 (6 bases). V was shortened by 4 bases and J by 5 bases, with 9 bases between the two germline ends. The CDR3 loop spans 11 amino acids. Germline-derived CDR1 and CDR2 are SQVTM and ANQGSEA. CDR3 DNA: TGCAGCGTTGCCGGGAGCCACGAGCAGTACCTC. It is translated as CSVAGSHEQYL.

In nucleotides, the CDR3 is TGTGCCAGTAGTATATGGACCAGGGAGCCCTCTGGCTACACCTTC. It codes for CASSIWTREPSGYTF. The V and J genes are TRBV19 and TRBJ1-2; possibly TRBD1 for D (5 bases). The CDR3 spans 15 residues. The V gene's germline CDR1 is LNHDA and CDR2 SQIVND (reference sequence). The V gene lost 2 bases and the J gene lost 7 bases, with 17 bases spanning the gap.

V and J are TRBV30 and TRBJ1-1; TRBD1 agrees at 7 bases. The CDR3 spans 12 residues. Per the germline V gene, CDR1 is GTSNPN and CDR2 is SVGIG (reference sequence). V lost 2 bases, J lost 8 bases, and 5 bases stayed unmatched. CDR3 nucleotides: TGTGCCTGGAGTTTGGGACAGACCGAAGCTTTCTTT. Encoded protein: CAWSLGQTEAFF.

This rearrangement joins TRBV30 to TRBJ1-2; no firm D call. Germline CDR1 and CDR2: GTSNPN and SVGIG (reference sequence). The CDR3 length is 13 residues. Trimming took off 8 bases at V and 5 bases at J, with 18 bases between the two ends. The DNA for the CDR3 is TGTGCCCACGGAAGTCCGGTCACATATGGCTACACCTTC. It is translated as CAHGSPVTYGYTF.

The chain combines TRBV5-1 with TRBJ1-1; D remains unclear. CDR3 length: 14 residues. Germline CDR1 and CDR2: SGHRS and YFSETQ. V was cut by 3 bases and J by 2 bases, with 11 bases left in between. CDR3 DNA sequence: TGCGCCAGCAGCTCCAGTCCGGGCAACACTGAAGCTTTCTTT. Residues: CASSSSPGNTEAFF.

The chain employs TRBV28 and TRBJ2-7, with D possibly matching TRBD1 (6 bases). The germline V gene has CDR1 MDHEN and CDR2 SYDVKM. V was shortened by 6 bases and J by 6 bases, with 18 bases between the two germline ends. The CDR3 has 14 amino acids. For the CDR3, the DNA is TGTGCCAGCAGGGGGAGACAGGTTACTCGCGAGCAGTACTTC. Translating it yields CASRGRQVTREQYF.

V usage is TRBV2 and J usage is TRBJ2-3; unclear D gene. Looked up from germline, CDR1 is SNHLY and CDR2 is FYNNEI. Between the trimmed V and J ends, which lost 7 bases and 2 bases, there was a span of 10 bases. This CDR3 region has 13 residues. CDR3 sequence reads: CASTGRYTDTQYF. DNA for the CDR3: TGTGCCAGCACTGGGCGGTACACAGATACGCAGTATTTT.

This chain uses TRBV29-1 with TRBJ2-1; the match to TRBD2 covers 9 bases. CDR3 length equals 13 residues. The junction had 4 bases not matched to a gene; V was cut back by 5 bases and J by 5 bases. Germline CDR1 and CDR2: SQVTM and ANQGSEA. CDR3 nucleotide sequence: TGCAGCGTTAGGGCTAGCGGGGACAATGAGCAGTTCTTC. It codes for CSVRASGDNEQFF.

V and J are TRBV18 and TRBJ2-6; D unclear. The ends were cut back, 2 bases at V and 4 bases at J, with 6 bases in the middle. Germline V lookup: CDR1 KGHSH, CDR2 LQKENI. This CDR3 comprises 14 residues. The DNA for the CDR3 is TGTGCCAGCTCACCAGGGGTCGGGGCCAACGTCCTGACTTTC. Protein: CASSPGVGANVLTF.

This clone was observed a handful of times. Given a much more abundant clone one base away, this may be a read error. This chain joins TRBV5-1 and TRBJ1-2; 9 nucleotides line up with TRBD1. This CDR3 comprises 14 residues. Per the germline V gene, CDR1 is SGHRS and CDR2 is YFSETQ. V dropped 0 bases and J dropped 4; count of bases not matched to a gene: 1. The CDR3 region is CASSLGTGAYGYTF. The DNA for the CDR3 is TGCGCCAGCAGCTTGGGGACAGGGGCCTATGGCTACACCTTC.

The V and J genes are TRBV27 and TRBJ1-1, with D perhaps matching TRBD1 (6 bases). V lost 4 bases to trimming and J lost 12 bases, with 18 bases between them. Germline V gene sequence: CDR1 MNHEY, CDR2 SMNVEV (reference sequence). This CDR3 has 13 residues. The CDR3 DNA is TGTGCCAGCAGTTCGGGCACAGGGTTTCAATCTTTCTTT. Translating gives CASSSGTGFQSFF.

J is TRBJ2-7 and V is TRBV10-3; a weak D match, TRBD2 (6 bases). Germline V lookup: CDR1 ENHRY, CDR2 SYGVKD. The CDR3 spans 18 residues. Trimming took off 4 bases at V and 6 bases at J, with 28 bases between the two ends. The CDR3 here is CAISGSVRGPGRSGEQYF. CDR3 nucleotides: TGTGCCATCAGTGGGTCTGTGCGGGGTCCAGGGCGTTCGGGCGAGCAGTACTTC.

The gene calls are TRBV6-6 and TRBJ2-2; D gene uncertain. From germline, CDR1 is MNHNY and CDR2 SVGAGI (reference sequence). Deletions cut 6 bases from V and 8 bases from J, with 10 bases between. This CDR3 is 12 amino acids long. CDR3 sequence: CASSGPVGELFF. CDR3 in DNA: TGTGCCAGCAGCGGGCCCGTGGGGGAGCTGTTTTTT.

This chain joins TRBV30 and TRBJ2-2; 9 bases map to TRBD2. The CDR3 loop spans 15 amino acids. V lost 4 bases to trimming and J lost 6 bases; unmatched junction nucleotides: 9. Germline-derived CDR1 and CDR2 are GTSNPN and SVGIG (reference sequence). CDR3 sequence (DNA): TGTGCCTGGACTGGGGTAGCGGGAGTGGCCGGGGAGCTGTTTTTT. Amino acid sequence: CAWTGVAGVAGELFF. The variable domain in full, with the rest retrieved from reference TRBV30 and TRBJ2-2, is SQTIHQWPATLVQPVGSPLSLECTVEGTSNPNLYWYRQAAGRGLQLLFYSVGIGQISSEVPQNLSASRPQDRQFILSSKKLLLSDSGFYLCAWTGVAGVAGELFFGEGSRLTVL.

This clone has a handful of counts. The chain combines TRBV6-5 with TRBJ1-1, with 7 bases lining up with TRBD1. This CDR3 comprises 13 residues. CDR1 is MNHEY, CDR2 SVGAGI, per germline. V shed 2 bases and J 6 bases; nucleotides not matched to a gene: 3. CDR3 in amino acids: CASSYRGQAEAFF. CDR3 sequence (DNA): TGTGCCAGCAGTTACAGGGGGCAAGCTGAAGCTTTCTTT.

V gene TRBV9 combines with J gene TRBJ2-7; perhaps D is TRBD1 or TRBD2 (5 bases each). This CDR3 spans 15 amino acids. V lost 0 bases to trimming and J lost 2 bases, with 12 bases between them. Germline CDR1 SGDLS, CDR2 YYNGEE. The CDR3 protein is CASSVEVGPPYEQYF. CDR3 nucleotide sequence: TGTGCCAGCAGCGTAGAGGTGGGACCACCCTACGAGCAGTACTTC.

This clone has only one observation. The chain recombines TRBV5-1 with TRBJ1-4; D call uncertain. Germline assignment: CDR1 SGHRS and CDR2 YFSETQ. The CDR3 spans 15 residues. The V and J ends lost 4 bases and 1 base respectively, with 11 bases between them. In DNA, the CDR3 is TGCGCCAGCAGCGCCGGACGGGGAACTAATGAAAAACTGTTTTTT. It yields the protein CASSAGRGTNEKLFF.

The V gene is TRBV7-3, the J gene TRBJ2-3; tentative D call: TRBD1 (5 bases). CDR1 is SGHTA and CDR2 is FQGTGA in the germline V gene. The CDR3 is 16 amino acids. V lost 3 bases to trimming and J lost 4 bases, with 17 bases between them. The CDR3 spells CASSLGLSKGADTQYF. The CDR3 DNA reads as TGTGCCAGCAGCTTGGGCCTATCTAAAGGGGCAGATACGCAGTATTTT.

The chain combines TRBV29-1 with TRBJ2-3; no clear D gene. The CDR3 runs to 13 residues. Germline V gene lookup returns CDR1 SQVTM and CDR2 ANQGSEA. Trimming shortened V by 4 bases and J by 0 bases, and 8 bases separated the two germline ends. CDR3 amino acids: CSVGPSSTDTQYF. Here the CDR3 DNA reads TGCAGCGTTGGACCTTCTAGCACAGATACGCAGTATTTT.

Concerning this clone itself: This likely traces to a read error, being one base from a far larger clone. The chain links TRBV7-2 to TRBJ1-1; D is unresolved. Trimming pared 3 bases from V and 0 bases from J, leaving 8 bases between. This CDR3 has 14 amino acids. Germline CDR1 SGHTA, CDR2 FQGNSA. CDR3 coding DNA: TGTGCCAGCAGCTTCGGGATATTGAACACTGAAGCTTTCTTT. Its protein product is CASSFGILNTEAFF.

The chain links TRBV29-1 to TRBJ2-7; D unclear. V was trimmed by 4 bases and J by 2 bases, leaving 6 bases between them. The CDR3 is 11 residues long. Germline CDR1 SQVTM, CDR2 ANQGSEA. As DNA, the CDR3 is TGCAGCGTTGGGCTTGCCTACGAGCAGTACTTC. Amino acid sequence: CSVGLAYEQYF.

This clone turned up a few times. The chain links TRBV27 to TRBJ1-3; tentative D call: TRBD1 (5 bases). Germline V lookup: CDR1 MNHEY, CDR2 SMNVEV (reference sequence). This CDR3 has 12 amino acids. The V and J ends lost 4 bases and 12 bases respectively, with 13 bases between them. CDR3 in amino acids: CASSSGPIHIYF. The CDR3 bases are TGTGCCAGCAGTTCGGGACCCATTCACATATATTTT.

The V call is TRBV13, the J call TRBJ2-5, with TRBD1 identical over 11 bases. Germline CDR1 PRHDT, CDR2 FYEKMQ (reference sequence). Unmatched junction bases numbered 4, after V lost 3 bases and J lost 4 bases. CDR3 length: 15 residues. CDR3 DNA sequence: TGTGCCAGCAGCTTGGGGACAGGGGGTGTAGAGACCCAGTACTTC. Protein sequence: CASSLGTGGVETQYF.

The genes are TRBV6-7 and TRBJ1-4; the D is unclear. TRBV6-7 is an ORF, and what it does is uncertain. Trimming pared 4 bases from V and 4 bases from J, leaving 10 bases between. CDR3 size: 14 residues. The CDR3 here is CASSFRQLNEKLFF. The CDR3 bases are TGTGCCAGCAGTTTCAGGCAGCTTAATGAAAAACTGTTTTTT.

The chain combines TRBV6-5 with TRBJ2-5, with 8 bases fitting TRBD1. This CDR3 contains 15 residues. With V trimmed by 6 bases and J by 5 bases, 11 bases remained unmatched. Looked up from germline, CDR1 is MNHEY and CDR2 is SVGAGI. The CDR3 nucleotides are TGTGCCAGCAGCCTCACACAGGGGGTGGTGGAGACCCAGTACTTC. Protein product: CASSLTQGVVETQYF.

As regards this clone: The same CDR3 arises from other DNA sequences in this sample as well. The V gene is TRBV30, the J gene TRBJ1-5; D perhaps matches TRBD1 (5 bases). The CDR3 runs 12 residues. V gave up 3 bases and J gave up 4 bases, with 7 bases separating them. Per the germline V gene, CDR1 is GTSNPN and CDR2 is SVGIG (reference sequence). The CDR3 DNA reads TGTGCCTGGAGCGGGGGTAATCAGCCCCAGCATTTT. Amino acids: CAWSGGNQPQHF.